This T cell receptor beta chain was sequenced during a study of T cells in Graves' hyperthyroidism and ophthalmopathy (dated by TCRdb to the late 2010s). Turning to the overall study: Peripheral blood samples were taken at initial diagnosis, before any treatment was given. TCR V-J signatures able to tell the groups apart were searched for in a discovery cohort of about a hundred patients, of whom 43 had Graves' ophthalmopathy and around 56 had stable Graves' hyperthyroidism. Prospective prediction of ophthalmopathy was tested in an independent validation cohort of 18 hyperthyroidism patients and roughly 16 patients who later progressed to ophthalmopathy. The 75 to 100 discovery patients were randomly split 7:3 into training and test sets. The study also compared thyroid tissue and blood T-cell repertoires from 5 to 7 Graves' hyperthyroidism patients. Following sampling, methimazole starting at 30 mg daily was given to hyperthyroidism patients, and high-dose intravenous methylprednisolone was given to ophthalmopathy patients. The paper describes TCR Vbeta CDR3 sequencing of around 130 peripheral blood samples, made up of 43 ophthalmopathy patients, approximately 73 hyperthyroidism patients and approximately 17 progressor patients.

Study-level results and caveats: In validation, the model predicted progression to ophthalmopathy a median of roughly 6.1 months before onset, with 65% to 71% sensitivity and roughly 73% specificity. Most expanded thyroid clonotypes (frequency above 0.001) were also detected in blood, suggesting blood repertoires may reflect thyroid immune responses. Sample size was not statistically predetermined, and blinding of investigators to group allocation was not performed. In cross-validation, a model built on a 13 V-J signature told ophthalmopathy apart from stable hyperthyroidism with about 90% sensitivity and 81% to 82% specificity, and in testing the same model reached 80%/75%.

As encoded in the germline V gene (reference sequence), CDR1 is LGHDT while CDR2 is YNNKEL. Inclusive of the bounding cysteine and phenylalanine, the CDR3 is 15 residues long. Of all the DNA, just the CDR3 is kept, 45 bases in frame from base 1. Trimming accounts for 4 bases at V and 7 bases at J, while the number of junction bases matched to no gene is 3. A patient counted as having stable Graves' hyperthyroidism if no progression to ophthalmopathy occurred over 18 months of follow-up. Hyperthyroidism patients were aged 18 to 65 years and newly diagnosed, with disease duration of less than 2 months. Any patient with an uncontrolled infection, another autoimmune disease, pregnancy or lactation was excluded. Diagnoses relied on clinical symptoms, serum thyroxine and TRAb, thyroid ultrasound and orbital computed tomography. Ficoll-Paque density gradient centrifugation was used to isolate PBMCs from approximately 10 ml of fresh peripheral blood. Total RNA was extracted with Trizol reagent, and quality was checked on an Agilent 2100 Bioanalyzer.

Concerning this clonotype: It has no known antigen specificity. No base-level quality is on record; no much larger clone is a single base apart.

TCR beta CDR3 regions were amplified from RNA transcripts. The TCR CDR3 was subjected to a first round of RT-PCR using the HTBI primer set and the Qiagen OneStep RT-PCR kit. The libraries were constructed in a second round of multiplex PCR and then size-selected and purified. Sequencing of the libraries was done on an Illumina HiSeq2000 using paired-end 100 bp reads. Under the source paper's analysis protocol: SOAPnuke was used to process the raw data, removing reads that contained adapters or uncalled bases, had a mean Phred below 15, or lacked an exact match to the constant primer or identifier. COPE v1.2.5 was used to merge high-quality paired reads, and clonotypes were defined as unique nucleotide sequences. MiTCR v1.1 was used to align the clonotypes against IMGT TRBV, TRBD and TRBJ reference segments. Only V-J combinations with frequency above 0.0001, covering 99.2% of repertoires, were analysed. The TCS score was defined as the ratio of F50 (clonal expansion) to E x V (chaos), calculated using BLOSUM62-based TCRdist between CDR3 peptides within each V-J. Welch's t-statistics and random forest reduced around 550 V-J features to fewer than 15, which were used in a naive Bayes classifier (R e1071). The public reads were reanalyzed by TCRdb: fastp trimming at Q25, MiXCR alignment, in-frame beta chains only. Duplicate CDR3 protein sequences are folded into a single record with the most common DNA and genes. TCRdb's processing, not the authors' own work, is the source of the V and J calls. The sample data list under 350,000 distinct CDR3 sequences, and about 21% of these were observed just once. The top ten hold under 55% of the sample.

The sequenced sample consisted of blood. In this chain, TRBV3-1 is recombined with TRBJ2-1, and 14 junction bases match TRBD2. The receptor's source is a woman aged 45 to 65 with Graves' hyperthyroidism. The CDR3 protein is CASSRTSGRTNEQFF. The DNA is as follows: TGTGCCAGCAGCCGGACTAGCGGGAGGACAAATGAGCAGTTCTTC.